This T cell receptor beta chain was documented in a study of blood T cell repertoires in COVID-19. The wider study: Acute and convalescent COVID-19 samples came from the United States, Italy and Spain. T cells, B-cell-depleted T cells, or PBMCs provided the cDNA or gDNA that served as material.

In the original workflow: Quantification of nucleated cells was approximated via reference gene primer amplification. Clones were sequenced by immunoSEQ multiplex PCR, and TCRdb holds only the in-frame ones, with some missing. The DNA gave D and trimming, while V, J and clone size come from that table. This sample carries 250,000 to 350,000 clones, around 80% of them seen once, and the ten largest clones take approximately 1.3%. CDR3 length: 15 residues. Germline values: CDR1 SNHLY, CDR2 FYNNEI. V was clipped by 8 bases and J by 0 bases, with 14 bases between them. Material: peripheral blood. The chain links TRBV2 to TRBJ2-1; D gene uncertain. The sequence was obtained from a woman between 45 and 60 years old with acute or convalescent COVID-19. This chain's CDR3 is CASGKMGSSYNEQFF. In nucleotides, the CDR3 is TGTGCCAGCGGAAAGATGGGCAGCTCCTACAATGAGCAGTTCTTC.